The 9 T cell receptor beta chains in this list originate from one sample, sequenced in a study of shared clonotypes between healthy human individuals. As defined, naive CD8 cells were CD45RO-negative and positively selected for CCR7, with terminally differentiated effector memory CD45RA+ cells excluded. Measured with immunoSEQ multiplex PCR; TCRdb has only the in-frame clones, and not every one. The sample yields around 620,000 clones, around 95% seen once. Source material: naive CD8+ T cells sorted from blood. These TCRs come from a woman between 25 and 40 years old in good health.

V usage is TRBV28 and J usage is TRBJ2-2; D perhaps matches TRBD2 (7 bases). V lost 2 bases, J lost 5 bases, and 21 bases lay in between. CDR3 length equals 18 residues. Germline values: CDR1 MDHEN, CDR2 SYDVKM. The CDR3 reads CASSLTASGGGGTGELFF. CDR3 sequence (DNA): TGTGCCAGCAGTTTAACCGCTAGCGGAGGGGGAGGAACCGGGGAGCTGTTTTTT.

The chain is built from TRBV7-9 and TRBJ2-7; D call uncertain. The CDR3 length is 12 residues. V lost 4 bases and J lost 5, with 9 bases in between. Germline CDR1 SEHNR, CDR2 FQNEAQ (reference sequence). In DNA form, the CDR3 reads TGTGCCAGCAGCTCCCGACCGGACGAGCAGTACTTC. It translates to CASSSRPDEQYF.

V usage is TRBV2 and J usage is TRBJ2-7, with D possibly being TRBD2 (7 bases). This CDR3 has 13 residues. With 7 bases removed from V and 2 bases from J, the gap between germline ends came to 12 bases. The germline V gene encodes CDR1 SNHLY and CDR2 FYNNEI. In DNA, the CDR3 is TGTGCCAGCAAGGGGGAGGGGGCCTACGAGCAGTACTTC. Translating it yields CASKGEGAYEQYF.

Regarding this clone: The identical CDR3 is also encoded by other nucleotide sequences in the sample. The chain carries TRBV19 and TRBJ2-7, with D possibly TRBD2 on 6 matching bases. Per germline, CDR1 LNHDA and CDR2 SQIVND (reference sequence). The CDR3 is 11 amino acids. V was shortened by 6 bases and J by 6 bases, with 9 bases between the two germline ends. The CDR3 here is CASSLGGEQYF. CDR3 coding DNA: TGTGCCAGTAGCCTCGGGGGCGAGCAGTACTTC.

The chain couples TRBV5-4 to TRBJ2-7; unclear D gene. This CDR3 contains 14 residues. The germline CDR1 and CDR2 sequences are SGHNT and YYREEE (reference sequence). Trimming pared 0 bases from V and 3 bases from J, leaving 10 bases between. The CDR3 spells CASSLGGSIYEQYF. The CDR3 region has the DNA TGTGCCAGCAGCTTGGGCGGATCAATCTACGAGCAGTACTTC.

The chain links TRBV28 to TRBJ1-5; D may be TRBD1 (6 bases). V lost 5 bases to trimming and J lost 6 bases, with 14 bases between them. CDR3 length: 14 amino acids. CDR1 and CDR2 from the germline V gene are MDHEN and SYDVKM. The CDR3 sequence: CASSQDRRVQPQHF. In nucleotides, the CDR3 is TGTGCCAGCAGTCAAGACAGGCGTGTTCAGCCCCAGCATTTT.

The gene calls are TRBV13 and TRBJ2-3; D is ambiguous. The CDR3 consists of 12 residues. V lost 1 base and J lost 4, with 3 bases in between. The germline CDR1 and CDR2 sequences are PRHDT and FYEKMQ (reference sequence). CDR3 nucleotides: TGTGCCAGCAGCTTAGTTGCAGATACGCAGTATTTT. Its protein is CASSLVADTQYF.

The chain combines TRBV11-3 with TRBJ2-7; no firm D call. The CDR3 loop spans 12 amino acids. V gave up 5 bases and J gave up 6 bases, with 11 bases separating them. CDR1 and CDR2 (germline): SGHNT, YENEEA. The CDR3 nucleotides read TGTGCCAGCAGCCTTCCCACAACCGAGCAGTACTTC. This encodes CASSLPTTEQYF.

The table lists this clone with a few counts. This chain uses TRBV5-4 with TRBJ2-7; no clear D. This CDR3 is 15 amino acids long. V dropped 1 base and J dropped 1 base, with 12 bases sitting between them. Germline CDR1 and CDR2: SGHNT and YYREEE (reference sequence). The CDR3 loop is CASSLFYSDSYEQYF. The CDR3 DNA reads TGTGCCAGCAGCTTGTTCTACAGCGATTCCTACGAGCAGTACTTC.